These 6 T cell receptor beta chains were sequenced from one sample in a study of CD8+ T cells in alopecia areata (dated by TCRdb to between 2017 and 2018). The time point label, read with the paper, signifies: roughly 24 weeks on oral tofacitinib. Taken with the paper, the label for treatment or condition translates to: oral pan-JAK inhibitor, 5-10 mg twice daily. The protocol used for the library was the immunoSEQ multiplex PCR assay. For TCR sequencing, RNA was extracted from every sample and reverse transcribed into cDNA to serve as template. TCRdb mirrors the immuneACCESS table, restricted to in-frame sequences. Some clones are absent from its copies; in checked studies, under half trace to an unresolved V gene, and the reason for the others is unknown. Counted in this sample were over 70,000 clones; approximately 66% of them appeared once. Of the sample, 23% is held by the ten largest clones.

The specimen comprised CD8+ T cells sorted from blood, sampled at week 24, from a patient treated with tofacitinib. These receptors all come from a human donor with alopecia areata.

This chain links TRBV7-9 with TRBJ2-5; tentatively, D is TRBD2 (6 bases). Germline CDR1 reads SEHNR; CDR2 reads FQNEAQ (reference sequence). CDR3 length: 14 amino acids. Trimming removed 5 bases at V and 3 bases at J, with 13 bases between. CDR3 in DNA: TGTGCCAGCAGCCGACTAGAGGTGGAAGAGACCCAGTACTTC. Its translation is CASSRLEVEETQYF.

The chain has TRBV2 and TRBJ2-1, with no clear D. The CDR3 is 14 amino acids. The V gene lost 6 bases and the J gene lost 12 bases, with 21 bases spanning the gap. Germline assignment: CDR1 SNHLY and CDR2 FYNNEI. CDR3 amino acids: CASRKILPGRGQFF. The CDR3 nucleotides read TGTGCCAGCAGGAAGATACTCCCAGGCCGAGGGCAGTTCTTC.

This chain joins TRBV10-3 and TRBJ1-5; D perhaps matches TRBD1 (6 bases). Trimming cost V 0 bases and J 7 bases, with 13 bases left between them. In germline, CDR1 is ENHRY, CDR2 SYGVKD. The CDR3 contains 15 residues. The CDR3 is CAISESLQGGQPQHF. As DNA, the CDR3 is TGTGCCATCAGTGAGTCGTTACAGGGAGGCCAGCCCCAGCATTTT.

This rearrangement joins TRBV4-3 to TRBJ2-2; a possible D gene is TRBD1 (5 bases). Looked up from germline, CDR1 is LGHNA and CDR2 is YSLEER. Trimming stripped 0 bases from V and 5 bases from J, with 7 bases between. This CDR3 is 14 amino acids long. The CDR3: CASSQDQGTGELFF. CDR3 coding DNA: TGCGCCAGCAGCCAAGATCAGGGAACCGGGGAGCTGTTTTTT.

This clone was observed a few times. The chain combines TRBV4-1 with TRBJ2-3, with 9 bases lining up with TRBD2. In germline, CDR1 is MGHRA, CDR2 YSYEKL. There are 15 residues in the CDR3. J gave up 3 bases and V 5 bases, and 6 bases lay outside the gene matches. Written as DNA, the CDR3 is TGCGCCAGCAGCACCCGACTAGCGGATACAGATACGCAGTATTTT. It specifies CASSTRLADTDTQYF.

Written as DNA, the CDR3 is TGTGCCAGCAGTCCAACGTACCAAGAGACCCAGTACTTC. As protein: CASSPTYQETQYF. The rearrangement uses TRBV27 and TRBJ2-5; D remains ambiguous. From germline, CDR1 is MNHEY and CDR2 SMNVEV (reference sequence). The V gene lost 5 bases and the J gene lost 0 bases, with 7 bases spanning the gap. The CDR3 runs 13 residues.